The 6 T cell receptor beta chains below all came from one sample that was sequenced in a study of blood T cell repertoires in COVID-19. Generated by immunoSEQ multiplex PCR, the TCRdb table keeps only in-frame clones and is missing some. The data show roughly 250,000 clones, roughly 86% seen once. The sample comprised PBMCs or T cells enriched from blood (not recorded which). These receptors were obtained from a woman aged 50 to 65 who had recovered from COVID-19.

The CDR3 bases are TGCACCAGCAGCCCCGCACAGCCTAAAGAGACCCAGTACTTC. The encoded protein is CTSSPAQPKETQYF. This rearrangement joins TRBV1 to TRBJ2-5; the D call in the table, TRBD1, was not verified against the DNA. TRBV1 represents a pseudogene. The CDR3 spans 14 residues.

The CDR3 DNA reads TGTGCCAGCAGCTTGGCCGGGGGGGTAGGCAATCAGCCCCAGCATTTT. This codes for CASSLAGGVGNQPQHF. The chain recombines TRBV5-6 with TRBJ1-5, with D possibly matching TRBD1 (5 bases). Germline CDR1 and CDR2: SGHDT and YYEEEE. This CDR3 comprises 16 residues. V shed 0 bases and J shed 2 bases, with 12 bases lying between them.

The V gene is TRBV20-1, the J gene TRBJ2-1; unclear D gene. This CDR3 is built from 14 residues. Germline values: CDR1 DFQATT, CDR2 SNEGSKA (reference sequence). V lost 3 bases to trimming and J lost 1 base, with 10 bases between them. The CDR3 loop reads CSASSPVSYNEQFF. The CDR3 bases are TGCAGTGCTAGTTCCCCGGTGTCCTACAATGAGCAGTTCTTC.

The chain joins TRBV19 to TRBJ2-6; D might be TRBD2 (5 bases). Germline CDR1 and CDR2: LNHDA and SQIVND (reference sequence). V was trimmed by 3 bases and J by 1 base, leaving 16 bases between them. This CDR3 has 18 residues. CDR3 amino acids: CASSILGSTVSGANVLTF. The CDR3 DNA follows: TGTGCCAGTAGTATTTTGGGGAGCACCGTATCTGGGGCCAACGTCCTGACTTTC.

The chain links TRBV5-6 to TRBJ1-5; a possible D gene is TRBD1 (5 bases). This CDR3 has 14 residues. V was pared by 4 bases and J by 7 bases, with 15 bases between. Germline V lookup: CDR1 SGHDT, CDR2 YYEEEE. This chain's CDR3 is CASSQFGGLQPQHF. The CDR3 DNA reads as TGTGCCAGCAGCCAGTTTGGGGGGTTGCAGCCCCAGCATTTT.

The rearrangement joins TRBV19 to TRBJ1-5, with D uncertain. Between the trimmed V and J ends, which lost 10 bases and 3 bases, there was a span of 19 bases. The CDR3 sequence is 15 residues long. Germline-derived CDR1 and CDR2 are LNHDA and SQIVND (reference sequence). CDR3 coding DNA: TGTGCCACTAGAGAGAGGAGGACTGACAATCAGCCCCAGCATTTT. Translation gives CATRERRTDNQPQHF.